The next 5 T cell receptor beta chains were all read from a single sample in a study of T-cell memory formation after mild COVID-19. TCRdb redid the calling of the 5' RACE reads with MiXCR, one entry per CDR3 protein. The sample includes hundreds of thousands of distinct CDR3 sequences, about 16% of them seen just once. What was sequenced was PBMCs or a T cell subset sorted from them (not recorded which). Every receptor here comes from a man aged 18-30 years who had mild COVID-19 (a few samples of this study predate the infection). Cell type and time point are not known.

J is TRBJ1-4 and V is TRBV7-3, with unresolved D. CDR3 length: 10 amino acids. Trimming removed 5 bases from V and 10 bases from J, with 5 bases in between. Germline V lookup: CDR1 SGHTA, CDR2 FQGTGA. The CDR3 sequence: CASSGRKLFF. CDR3 DNA sequence: TGTGCCAGCAGCGGGAGAAAACTGTTTTTT.

The V call is TRBV5-4, the J call TRBJ2-5; maybe TRBD2 (7 bases). The CDR3 totals 13 residues. The ends were cut back, 6 bases at V and 4 bases at J, with 13 bases in the middle. Looked up from germline, CDR1 is SGHNT and CDR2 is YYREEE (reference sequence). The CDR3 coding sequence is TGTGCCAGCAACCCGGGGGGCCTAGAGACCCAGTACTTC. It translates to CASNPGGLETQYF. The full variable domain, with the rest looked up from reference TRBV5-4 and TRBJ2-5, is ETGVTQSPTHLIKTRGQQVTLRCSSQSGHNTVSWYQQALGQGPQFIFQYYREEENGRGNFPPRFSGLQFPNYSSELNVNALELDDSALYLCASNPGGLETQYFGPGTRLLVL.

This clonotype appeared a few times. This chain uses TRBV18 with TRBJ2-5; D possibly corresponds to TRBD2 (6 bases). The V and J ends lost 4 bases and 2 bases respectively, with 8 bases between them. Germline V gene sequence: CDR1 KGHSH, CDR2 LQKENI. The CDR3 is 13 amino acids. DNA for the CDR3: TGTGCCAGCTCACAGACTAGTCAAGAGACCCAGTACTTC. It yields the protein CASSQTSQETQYF.

This chain links TRBV5-4 with TRBJ1-2, with 10 positions matching TRBD1. Unmatched junction bases numbered 7, after V lost 6 bases and J lost 2 bases. This CDR3 region has 15 residues. Germline CDR1 is SGHNT and CDR2 is YYREEE (reference sequence). Written as DNA, the CDR3 is TGTGCCAGCAACCTGGGGGGACAGGGGAACTATGGCTACACCTTC. It is translated as CASNLGGQGNYGYTF. Full variable domain (rest looked up from reference TRBV5-4 and TRBJ1-2): ETGVTQSPTHLIKTRGQQVTLRCSSQSGHNTVSWYQQALGQGPQFIFQYYREEENGRGNFPPRFSGLQFPNYSSELNVNALELDDSALYLCASNLGGQGNYGYTFGSGTRLTVV.

V gene TRBV7-2 combines with J gene TRBJ2-1; TRBD1 might be the D (5 bases). V was pared by 8 bases and J by 0 bases, with 11 bases between. This CDR3 region has 14 residues. Germline assignment: CDR1 SGHTA and CDR2 FQGNSA. The CDR3 coding sequence is TGTGCCAGCGGAACCAGGGACTCCTACAATGAGCAGTTCTTC. This gives the protein CASGTRDSYNEQFF.